This T cell receptor beta chain was captured in a study of T cell changes during pregnancy in multiple sclerosis. This CDR3 is built from 15 residues. J was trimmed by 6 bases and V by 4 bases; bases with no gene match: 11. The V gene's germline CDR1 is MNHEY and CDR2 SMNVEV (reference sequence). Only in-frame clones appear in the TCRdb table, and some are missing; sequencing was by immunoSEQ multiplex PCR. The sample lists roughly 40,000 clones, roughly nine tenths occurring once. Sequencing used CD8+ T cells from peripheral blood mononuclear cells, obtained before pregnancy. This chain uses TRBV27 with TRBJ1-1, with TRBD1 matching 7 bases. The sequence derives from a female donor with multiple sclerosis, enrolled in a pregnancy study. CDR3 loop: CASSYSVDRPAEAFF. The CDR3 nucleotides are TGTGCCAGCAGTTATTCTGTGGACAGGCCAGCTGAAGCTTTCTTT.